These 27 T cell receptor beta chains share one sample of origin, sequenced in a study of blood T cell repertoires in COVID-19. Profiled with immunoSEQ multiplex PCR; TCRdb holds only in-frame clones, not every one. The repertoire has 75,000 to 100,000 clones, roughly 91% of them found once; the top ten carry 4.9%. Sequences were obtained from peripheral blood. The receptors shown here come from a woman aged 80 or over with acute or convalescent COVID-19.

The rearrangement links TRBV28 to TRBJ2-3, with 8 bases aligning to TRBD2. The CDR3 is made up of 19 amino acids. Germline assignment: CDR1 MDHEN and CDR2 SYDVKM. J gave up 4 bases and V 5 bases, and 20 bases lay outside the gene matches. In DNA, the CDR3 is TGTGCCAGCAGTCAGAGGCCCCTAGTGGCGGGGGGCCCCTCAGATACGCAGTATTTT. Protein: CASSQRPLVAGGPSDTQYF. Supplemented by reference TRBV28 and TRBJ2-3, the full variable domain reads DVKVTQSSRYLVKRTGEKVFLECVQDMDHENMFWYRQDPGLGLRLIYFSYDVKMKEKGDIPEGYSVSREKKERFSLILESASTNQTSMYLCASSQRPLVAGGPSDTQYFGPGTRLTVL.

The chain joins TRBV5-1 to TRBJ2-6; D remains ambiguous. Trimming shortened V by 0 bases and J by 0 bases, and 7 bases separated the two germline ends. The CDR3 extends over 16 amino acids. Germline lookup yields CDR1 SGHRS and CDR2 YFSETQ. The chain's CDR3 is CASSLARNSGANVLTF. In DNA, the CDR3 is TGCGCCAGCAGCTTGGCCAGGAACTCTGGGGCCAACGTCCTGACTTTC.

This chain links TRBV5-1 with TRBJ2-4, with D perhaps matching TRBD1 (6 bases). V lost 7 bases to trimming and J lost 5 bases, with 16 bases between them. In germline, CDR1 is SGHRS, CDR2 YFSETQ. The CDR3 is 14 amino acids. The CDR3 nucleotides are TGCGCCAGCGCCTATATGACAGGAGAAAACATTCAGTACTTC. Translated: CASAYMTGENIQYF.

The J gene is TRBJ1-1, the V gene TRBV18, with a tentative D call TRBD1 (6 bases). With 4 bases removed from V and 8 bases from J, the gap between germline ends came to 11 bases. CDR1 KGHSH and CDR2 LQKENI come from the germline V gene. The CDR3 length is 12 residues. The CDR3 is CASSLQDREAFF. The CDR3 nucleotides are TGTGCCAGCTCACTTCAGGACAGAGAAGCTTTCTTT.

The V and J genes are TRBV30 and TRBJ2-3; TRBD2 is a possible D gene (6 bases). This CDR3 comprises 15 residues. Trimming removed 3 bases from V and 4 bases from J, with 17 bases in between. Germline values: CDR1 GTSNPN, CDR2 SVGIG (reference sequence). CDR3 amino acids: CAWRPRPGVADTQYF. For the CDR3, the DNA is TGTGCCTGGAGGCCCAGACCGGGGGTGGCAGATACGCAGTATTTT.

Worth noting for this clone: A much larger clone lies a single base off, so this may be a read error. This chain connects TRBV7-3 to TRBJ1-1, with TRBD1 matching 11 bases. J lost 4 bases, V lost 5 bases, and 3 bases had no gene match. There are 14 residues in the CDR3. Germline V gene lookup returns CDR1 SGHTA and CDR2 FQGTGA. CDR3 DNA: TGTGCCAGCAGCGCTGGGACAGGGGGCACTGAAGCTTTCTTT. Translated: CASSAGTGGTEAFF.

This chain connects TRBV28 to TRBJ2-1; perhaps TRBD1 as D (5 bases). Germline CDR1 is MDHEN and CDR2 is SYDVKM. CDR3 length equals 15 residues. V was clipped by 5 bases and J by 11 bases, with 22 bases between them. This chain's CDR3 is CASSAQGNSNLKQFF. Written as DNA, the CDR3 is TGTGCCAGCAGTGCGCAGGGAAATTCTAATTTAAAGCAGTTCTTC.

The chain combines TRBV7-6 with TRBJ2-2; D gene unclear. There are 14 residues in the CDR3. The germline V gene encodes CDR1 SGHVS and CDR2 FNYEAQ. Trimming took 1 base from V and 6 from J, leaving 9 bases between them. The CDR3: CASSLDIGSGELFF. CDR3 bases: TGTGCCAGCAGCTTAGACATTGGTTCCGGGGAGCTGTTTTTT.

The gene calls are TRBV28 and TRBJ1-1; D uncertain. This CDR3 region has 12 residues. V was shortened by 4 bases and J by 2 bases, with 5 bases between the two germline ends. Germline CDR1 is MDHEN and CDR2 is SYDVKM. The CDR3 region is CASSSVNTEAFF. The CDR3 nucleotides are TGTGCCAGCAGTTCCGTCAACACTGAAGCTTTCTTT.

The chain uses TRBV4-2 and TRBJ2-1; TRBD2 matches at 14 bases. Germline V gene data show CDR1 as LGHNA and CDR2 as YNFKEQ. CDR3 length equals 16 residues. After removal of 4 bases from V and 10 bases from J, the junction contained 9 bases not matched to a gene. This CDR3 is CASSRGGLAGVREQFF. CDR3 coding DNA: TGTGCCAGCAGCCGTGGGGGACTAGCGGGAGTTCGGGAGCAGTTCTTC.

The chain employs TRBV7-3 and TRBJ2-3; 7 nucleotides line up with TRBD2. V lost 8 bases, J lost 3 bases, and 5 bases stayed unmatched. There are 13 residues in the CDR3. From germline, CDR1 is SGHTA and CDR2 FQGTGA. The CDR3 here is CASGRARTDTQYF. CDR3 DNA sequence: TGTGCCAGCGGGAGGGCCCGGACAGATACGCAGTATTTT.

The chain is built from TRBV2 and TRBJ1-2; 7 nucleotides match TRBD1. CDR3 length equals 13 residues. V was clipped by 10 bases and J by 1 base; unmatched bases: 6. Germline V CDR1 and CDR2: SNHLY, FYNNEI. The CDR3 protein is CANRGQNNYGYTF. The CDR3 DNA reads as TGTGCCAACAGGGGACAGAATAACTATGGCTACACCTTC.

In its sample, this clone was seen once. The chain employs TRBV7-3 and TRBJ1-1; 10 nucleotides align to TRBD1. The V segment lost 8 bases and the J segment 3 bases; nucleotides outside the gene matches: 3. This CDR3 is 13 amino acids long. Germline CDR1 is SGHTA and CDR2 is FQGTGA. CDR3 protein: CASGTGAHTEAFF. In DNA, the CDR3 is TGTGCCAGCGGGACAGGGGCGCACACTGAAGCTTTCTTT.

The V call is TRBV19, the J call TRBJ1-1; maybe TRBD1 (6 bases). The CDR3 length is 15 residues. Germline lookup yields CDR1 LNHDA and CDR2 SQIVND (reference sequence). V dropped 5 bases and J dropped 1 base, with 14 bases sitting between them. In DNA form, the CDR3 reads TGTGCCAGTAGTGGCCAACAGGGAAGGAACACTGAAGCTTTCTTT. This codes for CASSGQQGRNTEAFF.

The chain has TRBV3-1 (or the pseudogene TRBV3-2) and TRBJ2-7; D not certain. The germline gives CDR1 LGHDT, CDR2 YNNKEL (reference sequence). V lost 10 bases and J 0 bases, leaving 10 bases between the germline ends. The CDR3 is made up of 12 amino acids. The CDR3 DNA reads TGTGCCATGCGACTGAGCTCCTACGAGCAGTACTTC. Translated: CAMRLSSYEQYF.

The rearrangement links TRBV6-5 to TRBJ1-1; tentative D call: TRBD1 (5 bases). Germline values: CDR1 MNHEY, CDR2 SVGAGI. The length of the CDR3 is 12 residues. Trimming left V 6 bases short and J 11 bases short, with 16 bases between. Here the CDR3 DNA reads TGTGCCAGCAGCACGACAGTCCGGGGGGCTTTCTTT. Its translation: CASSTTVRGAFF.

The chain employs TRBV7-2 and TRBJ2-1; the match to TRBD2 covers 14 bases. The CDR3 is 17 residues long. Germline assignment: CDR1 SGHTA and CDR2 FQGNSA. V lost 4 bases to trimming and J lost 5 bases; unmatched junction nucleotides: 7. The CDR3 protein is CASSSGLAGGRDNEQFF. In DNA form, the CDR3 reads TGTGCCAGCAGCTCCGGACTAGCGGGGGGTAGGGACAATGAGCAGTTCTTC.

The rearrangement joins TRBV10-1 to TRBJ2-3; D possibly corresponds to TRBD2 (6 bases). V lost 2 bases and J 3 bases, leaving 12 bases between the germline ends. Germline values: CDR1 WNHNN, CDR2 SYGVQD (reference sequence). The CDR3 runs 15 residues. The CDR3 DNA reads TGCGCCAGCAGTGAGGCGGGGATCGGGACAGATACGCAGTATTTT. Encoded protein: CASSEAGIGTDTQYF.

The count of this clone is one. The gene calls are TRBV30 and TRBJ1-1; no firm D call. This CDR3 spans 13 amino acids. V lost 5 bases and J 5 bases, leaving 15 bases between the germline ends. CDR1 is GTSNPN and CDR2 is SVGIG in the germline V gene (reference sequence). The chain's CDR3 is CAWVYRGGTEAFF. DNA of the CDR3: TGTGCCTGGGTCTACAGAGGAGGGACTGAAGCTTTCTTT.

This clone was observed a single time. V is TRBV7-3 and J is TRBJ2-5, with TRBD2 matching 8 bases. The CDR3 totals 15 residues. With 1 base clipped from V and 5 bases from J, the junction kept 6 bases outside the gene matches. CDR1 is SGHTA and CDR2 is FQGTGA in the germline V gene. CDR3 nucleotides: TGTGCCAGCAGCTTAAAACCCGGGGGGGCTGAGACCCAGTACTTC. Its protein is CASSLKPGGAETQYF.

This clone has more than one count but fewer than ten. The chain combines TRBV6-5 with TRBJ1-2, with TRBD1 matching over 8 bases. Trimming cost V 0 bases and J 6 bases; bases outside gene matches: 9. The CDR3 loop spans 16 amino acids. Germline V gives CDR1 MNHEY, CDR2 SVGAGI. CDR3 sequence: CASSYSRTGFLNGYTF. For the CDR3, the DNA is TGTGCCAGCAGTTACTCGAGGACAGGGTTTCTGAATGGCTACACCTTC.

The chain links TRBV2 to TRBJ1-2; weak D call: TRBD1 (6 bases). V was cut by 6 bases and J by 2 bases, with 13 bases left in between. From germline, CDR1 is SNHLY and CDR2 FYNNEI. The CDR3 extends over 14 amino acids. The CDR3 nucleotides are TGTGCCAGCAGGGACTTCCAGGGGAACTATGGCTACACCTTC. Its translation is CASRDFQGNYGYTF.

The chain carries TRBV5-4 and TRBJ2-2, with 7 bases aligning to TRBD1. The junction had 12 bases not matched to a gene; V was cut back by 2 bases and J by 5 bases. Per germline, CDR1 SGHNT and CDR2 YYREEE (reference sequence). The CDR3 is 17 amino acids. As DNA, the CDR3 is TGTGCCAGCAGCTTACAGGGGATAGCCGACAGGACCGGGGAGCTGTTTTTT. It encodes CASSLQGIADRTGELFF.

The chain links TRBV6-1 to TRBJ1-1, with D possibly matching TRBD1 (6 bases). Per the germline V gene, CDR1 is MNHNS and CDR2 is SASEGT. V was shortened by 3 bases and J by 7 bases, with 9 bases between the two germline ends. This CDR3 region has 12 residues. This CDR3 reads CASSDRQVEAFF. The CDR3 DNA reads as TGTGCCAGCAGTGACCGACAGGTTGAAGCTTTCTTT.

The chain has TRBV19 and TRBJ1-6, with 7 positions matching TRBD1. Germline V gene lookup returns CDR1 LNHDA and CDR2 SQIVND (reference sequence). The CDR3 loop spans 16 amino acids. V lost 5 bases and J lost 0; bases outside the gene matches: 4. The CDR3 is CASSRDSYSYNSPLHF. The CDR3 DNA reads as TGTGCCAGTAGTCGGGACAGCTACTCCTATAATTCACCCCTCCACTTT.

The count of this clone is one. CDR3 coding DNA: TGTGCCAGCAGCCAAGACAGGGTTGTCAAACTGTTTTTT. As protein: CASSQDRVVKLFF. The chain couples TRBV3-1 (or the pseudogene TRBV3-2) to TRBJ1-4; a possible D gene is TRBD1 (5 bases). The V gene's germline CDR1 is LGHDT and CDR2 YNNKEL (reference sequence). The CDR3 loop spans 13 amino acids. The V end lost 0 bases, the J end lost 11 bases, and 10 bases lay between the germline ends.

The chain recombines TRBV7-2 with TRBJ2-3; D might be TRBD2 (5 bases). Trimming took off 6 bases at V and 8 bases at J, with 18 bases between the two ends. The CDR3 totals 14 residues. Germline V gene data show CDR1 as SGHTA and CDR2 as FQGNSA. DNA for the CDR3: TGTGCCAGCAGGGAGACTTACGGGGAGAGTACGCAGTATTTT. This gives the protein CASRETYGESTQYF.